Listed below are T cell receptor beta chains from one sample, sequenced in a study of T cells after yellow fever vaccination. TCRdb used MiXCR to reprocess the 5' RACE reads, holding one entry per CDR3 protein. Counted here are fewer than 350,000 distinct CDR3 sequences, around 3.9% occurring once; the ten biggest clones make up about 20%. The source material was PBMCs, sampled on the day of the yellow fever booster vaccination. The receptors come from a man aged 18 to 35 who received the YFV17D yellow fever vaccine. Each CDR3 is given with its conserved first and last residue. A D gene is named only where the DNA matches it firmly. Some rows have no size entry. The others give once, few or many, or a class for an expanded clone.

v_gene	d_gene	abundance	j_gene	CDR3aa	CDR3nt
TRBV5-4	TRBD2	.	TRBJ2-1	CASSLRASGYYEQFF	TGTGCCAGCAGCTTGAGAGCTAGCGGGTACTATGAGCAGTTCTTC
TRBV2	TRBD1	many	TRBJ2-3	CATDRDTDTQYF	TGTGCCACGGACAGGGACACAGATACGCAGTATTTT
TRBV10-3	TRBD1	.	TRBJ1-2	CATWFGTGGSHYGYTF	TGTGCCACTTGGTTCGGGACAGGGGGCAGTCACTATGGCTACACCTTC
TRBV27	.	many	TRBJ2-1	CASRKIGGSSYNEQFF	TGTGCCAGCAGAAAGATAGGGGGGAGCTCCTACAATGAGCAGTTCTTC
TRBV12-3/TRBV12-4	TRBD1	few	TRBJ2-1	CASRSGGTGEFREFF	TGTGCCAGCCGATCGGGGGGGACAGGGGAGTTTCGGGAGTTCTTC
TRBV9	.	.	TRBJ2-2	CASNKGGVELFF	TGTGCCAGCAATAAGGGGGGCGTGGAGCTGTTTTTT
TRBV20-1	.	.	TRBJ2-5	CSATSPLGPSETQYF	TGCAGTGCTACCTCCCCCTTGGGGCCCTCAGAGACCCAGTACTTC
TRBV10-3	.	few	TRBJ2-7	CAISEDRNKQYF	TGTGCCATCAGTGAGGACAGGAACAAGCAGTACTTC
TRBV20-1	TRBD2	many	TRBJ2-3	CSARRGGTDTQYF	TGCAGTGCTAGGCGGGGGGGCACAGATACGCAGTATTTT
TRBV6-5	.	many	TRBJ1-4	CASSYSGLNEKLFF	TGTGCCAGCAGTTACTCAGGACTTAATGAAAAACTGTTTTTT
TRBV5-6	.	.	TRBJ2-6	CASSLLPGANVLTF	TGTGCCAGCAGCTTGCTCCCTGGGGCCAACGTCCTGACTTTC
TRBV3-1	.	many	TRBJ1-1	CASSQDSGGATTEAFF	TGTGCCAGCAGCCAAGATTCGGGGGGGGCGACCACTGAAGCTTTCTTT
TRBV20-1	TRBD1	.	TRBJ2-7	CSARYPGQGHSYEQYF	TGCAGTGCTAGATACCCTGGACAGGGGCACTCCTACGAGCAGTACTTC
TRBV20-1	.	many	TRBJ1-5	CSAPYRDQHF	TGCAGTGCTCCATACAGGGATCAGCATTTT
TRBV7-9	.	few	TRBJ2-5	CASSFSRGVQETQYF	TGTGCCAGCAGCTTCTCGAGGGGGGTCCAAGAGACCCAGTACTTC
TRBV24-1	.	.	TRBJ2-2	CATGPGARTGELFF	TGTGCCACCGGGCCGGGGGCGCGCACCGGGGAGCTGTTTTTT
TRBV4-1	.	few	TRBJ1-1	CASSQVSTNTEAFF	TGCGCCAGCAGCCAAGTTTCAACGAACACTGAAGCTTTCTTT
TRBV2	TRBD2	few	TRBJ2-1	CASAGGQGVNEQFF	TGTGCCAGCGCGGGGGGGCAGGGAGTCAATGAGCAGTTCTTC
TRBV4-2	.	.	TRBJ1-4	CASSQDWGRSNEKLFF	TGTGCCAGCAGCCAAGATTGGGGGCGATCTAATGAAAAACTGTTTTTT
TRBV5-4	.	.	TRBJ1-6	CASSLDGGAGWALHF	TGTGCCAGCAGCTTGGATGGGGGCGCAGGCTGGGCCCTCCACTTT
TRBV3-2	.	many	TRBJ1-5	CASSQDFSRFSNQPQHF	TGTGCCAGCAGCCAAGATTTTAGCAGGTTTAGCAATCAGCCCCAGCATTTT
TRBV7-2	.	many	TRBJ2-3	CASSPHQRATDTQYF	TGTGCCAGCAGCCCCCATCAGCGGGCCACAGATACGCAGTATTTT
TRBV7-2	.	few	TRBJ1-5	CASSPWAGVNQPQHF	TGTGCCAGCAGCCCCTGGGCGGGGGTTAATCAGCCCCAGCATTTT
TRBV30	.	many	TRBJ2-2	CAWWGQNTGELFF	TGTGCCTGGTGGGGACAGAACACCGGGGAGCTGTTTTTT
TRBV12-3/TRBV12-4	TRBD1	.	TRBJ1-4	CASSQGGYWVAPLF	TGTGCCAGCAGCCAGGGGGGGTATTGGGTTGCCCCCCTTTTT
TRBV12-3/TRBV12-4	TRBD2	.	TRBJ2-1	CASGGTSGGARSEQFF	TGTGCCAGCGGGGGGACTAGCGGGGGGGCCAGGTCTGAGCAGTTCTTC
TRBV3-1	.	few	TRBJ2-3	CASSQYRNTQYF	TGTGCCAGCAGTCAATATAGAAATACGCAGTATTTT
TRBV6-5	TRBD2	.	TRBJ2-3	CASSYEASGGLTDTQYF	TGTGCCAGCAGTTACGAAGCTAGCGGGGGGCTCACAGATACGCAGTATTTT
TRBV5-1	.	.	TRBJ2-5	CASSLDTGPQETQYF	TGCGCCAGCAGCTTGGATACAGGCCCCCAAGAGACCCAGTACTTC
TRBV11-3	TRBD1	few	TRBJ1-5	CASSQLQGAGQPQHF	TGTGCCAGCAGCCAACTACAGGGGGCCGGTCAGCCCCAGCATTTT
TRBV5-6	TRBD2	many	TRBJ2-1	CASSLEWLAGNNEQFF	TGTGCCAGCAGCTTGGAATGGCTAGCGGGGAACAATGAGCAGTTCTTC
TRBV12-3/TRBV12-4	TRBD1	many	TRBJ1-5	CASSSTGFDQPQHF	TGTGCCAGCAGTTCGACAGGGTTCGATCAGCCCCAGCATTTT
TRBV4-3	.	.	TRBJ2-7	CASSQGGRGVYEQYF	TGCGCCAGCAGCCAAGGGGGCCGGGGAGTCTACGAGCAGTACTTC
TRBV21-1	.	many	TRBJ1-5	CASSKGGCDRPQHF	TGTGCCAGCAGCAAAGGGGGCTGCGATCGGCCCCAGCATTTT
TRBV25-1	TRBD1	many	TRBJ2-3	CASTGTGVTDTQYF	TGTGCCAGCACCGGGACAGGGGTCACAGATACGCAGTATTTT
TRBV6-2/TRBV6-3	TRBD1	many	TRBJ2-1	CASSSSDRNEQFF	TGTGCCAGCAGTTCCTCGGACAGGAATGAGCAGTTCTTC
TRBV6-2/TRBV6-3	.	few	TRBJ2-3	CASSSVPLTQYF	TGTGCCAGCAGTTCAGTCCCTCTTACGCAGTATTTT
TRBV4-3	.	many	TRBJ2-1	CASSLHVLNEQFF	TGCGCCAGCAGCCTTCATGTCCTGAATGAGCAGTTCTTC
TRBV12-3/TRBV12-4	.	many	TRBJ1-2	CASSLWQGGYTF	TGTGCCAGCAGTTTATGGCAGGGAGGCTACACCTTC
TRBV5-1	TRBD2	.	TRBJ2-2	CASSLSGRPGELFF	TGCGCCAGCAGCTTATCCGGGAGGCCCGGGGAGCTGTTTTTT